The clone carrying this T cell receptor beta chain was recorded many times. Antigen: not known. This entry belongs to a study of identical twins. Addition of a universal primer site occurred through template switching, and cDNA carried unique molecular identifiers. TCRdb re-derived calls from the 5' RACE reads in MiXCR, one entry per CDR3 protein. The table records about 460,000 distinct CDR3 sequences, 11% to 15% of them present only once. Study-level findings and limits: The authors drew conclusions from cross-sectional statistical analysis rather than following the same donors. Sequences that were out-of-frame, alpha and twin-shared displayed an excess of low generation probability.

A further study also used this sample, focusing on yellow fever vaccine responses in identical twins.

Input material: CD4+ T cells sorted from blood. This sequence was found in a woman aged 18-29 years in good health.

CDR3: CASKRSARSYREGTYEQYF. The CDR3 DNA is TGTGCCAGCAAACGATCCGCCCGAAGCTACCGGGAGGGAACCTACGAGCAGTACTTC. The rearrangement joins TRBV28 to TRBJ2-7; 8 bases agree with TRBD2. This CDR3 region has 19 residues. From germline, CDR1 is MDHEN and CDR2 SYDVKM. V was clipped by 7 bases and J by 2 bases; unmatched bases: 22.